This T cell receptor beta chain came from a study of T cell changes during pregnancy in multiple sclerosis. By frequency in the sample, this clone is medium-sized. The protocol was immunoSEQ multiplex PCR, while the TCRdb copy is restricted to in-frame clones and leaves out a portion. Of tens of thousands of clones listed, 90% were seen once; the top ten hold approximately 5.1%. The V gene lost 1 base and the J gene lost 0 bases, with 7 bases spanning the gap. Germline V lookup: CDR1 SEHNR, CDR2 FQNEAQ (reference sequence). This CDR3 has 15 amino acids. The chain recombines TRBV7-9 with TRBJ2-1, with D unresolved. Sequences were derived from peripheral blood, sampled in the third trimester of pregnancy. The clonotype originates from a female donor in good health, enrolled as a control in a pregnancy study. The chain's CDR3 is CASSLDWASYNEQFF. The CDR3 DNA reads TGTGCCAGCAGCTTAGACTGGGCCTCCTACAATGAGCAGTTCTTC.